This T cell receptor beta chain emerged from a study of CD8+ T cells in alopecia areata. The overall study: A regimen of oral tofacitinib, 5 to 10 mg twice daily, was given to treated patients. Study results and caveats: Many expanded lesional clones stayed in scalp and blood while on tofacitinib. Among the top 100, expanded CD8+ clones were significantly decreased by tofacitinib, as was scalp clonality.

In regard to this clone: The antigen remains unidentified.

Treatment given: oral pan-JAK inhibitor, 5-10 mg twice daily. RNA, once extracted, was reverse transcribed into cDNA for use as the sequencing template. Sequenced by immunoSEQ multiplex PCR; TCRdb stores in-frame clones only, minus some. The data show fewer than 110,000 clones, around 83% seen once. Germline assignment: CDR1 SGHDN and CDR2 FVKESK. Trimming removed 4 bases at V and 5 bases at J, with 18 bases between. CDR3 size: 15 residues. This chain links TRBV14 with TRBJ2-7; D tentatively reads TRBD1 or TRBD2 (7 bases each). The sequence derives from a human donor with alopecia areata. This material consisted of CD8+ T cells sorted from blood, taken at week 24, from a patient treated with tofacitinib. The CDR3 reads CASSPQGGLMNEQYF. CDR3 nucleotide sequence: TGTGCCAGCAGCCCTCAGGGGGGGTTGATGAACGAGCAGTACTTC.